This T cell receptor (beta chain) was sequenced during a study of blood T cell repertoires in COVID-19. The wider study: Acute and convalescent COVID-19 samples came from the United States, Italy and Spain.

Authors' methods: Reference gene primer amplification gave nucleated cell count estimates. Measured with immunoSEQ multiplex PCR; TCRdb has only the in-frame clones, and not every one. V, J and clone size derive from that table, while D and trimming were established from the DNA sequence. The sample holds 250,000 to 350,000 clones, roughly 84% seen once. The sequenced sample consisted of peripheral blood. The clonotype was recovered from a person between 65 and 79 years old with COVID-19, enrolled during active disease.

CDR3 nucleotide sequence: TGTGCCAGCATCAGCGGACGGCTTAACTATGGCTACACCTTC. This encodes CASISGRLNYGYTF. V usage is TRBV6-5 and J usage is TRBJ1-2; D gene uncertain. Deletions cut 7 bases from V and 1 base from J, with 13 bases between. Per the germline V gene, CDR1 is MNHEY and CDR2 is SVGAGI. This CDR3 has 14 residues.